What follows are 5 T cell receptor beta chains derived from one specimen sequenced in a study of CD4+ T cells in melanoma. Profiled with immunoSEQ multiplex PCR; TCRdb holds only in-frame clones, not every one. The sample records some 120,000 clones, around 92% being singletons. Specimen: peripheral blood. Receptors were obtained from a human donor with melanoma.

The chain has TRBV27 and TRBJ1-3; 12 positions match TRBD1. V gave up 2 bases and J gave up 3 bases; unmatched junction bases: 2. The CDR3 covers 16 residues. In germline, CDR1 is MNHEY, CDR2 SMNVEV (reference sequence). The DNA of the CDR3 is TGTGCCAGCAGTTTAGGGACAGGGGGCATTGGAAACACCATATATTTT. This codes for CASSLGTGGIGNTIYF.

The rearrangement joins TRBV2 to TRBJ1-6, with 7 bases identical to TRBD1. The CDR3 is 15 amino acids. The V segment lost 8 bases and the J segment 5 bases; nucleotides outside the gene matches: 9. CDR1 SNHLY and CDR2 FYNNEI come from the germline V gene. The CDR3 nucleotides read TGTGCCAGCCCAAGAGGGGGGACAGATAATTCACCCCTCCACTTT. Protein sequence: CASPRGGTDNSPLHF.

The chain carries TRBV10-3 and TRBJ1-6; weak D call: TRBD1 (6 bases). The V end was cut by 3 bases, the J end by 5 bases, with 8 bases between. The CDR3 covers 14 residues. Germline V CDR1 and CDR2: ENHRY, SYGVKD. The CDR3 DNA follows: TGTGCCATCAGTGAATCAGGGGATAATTCACCCCTCCACTTT. Encoded protein: CAISESGDNSPLHF.

The chain links TRBV28 to TRBJ2-7; D is perhaps TRBD2 (6 bases). This CDR3 comprises 12 residues. Germline V CDR1 and CDR2: MDHEN, SYDVKM. V gave up 6 bases and J gave up 3 bases, with 9 bases separating them. CDR3 loop: CASSGTVYEQYF. As DNA, the CDR3 is TGTGCCAGCAGCGGGACTGTCTACGAGCAGTACTTC.

The V gene is TRBV2, the J gene TRBJ1-5; TRBD1 matches 7 bases. This CDR3 contains 14 residues. CDR1 and CDR2 (germline): SNHLY, FYNNEI. With V trimmed by 5 bases and J by 7 bases, 8 bases remained unmatched. The CDR3 loop is CASSRGQGPQPQHF. DNA for the CDR3: TGTGCCAGCAGTAGGGGGCAGGGTCCCCAGCCCCAGCATTTT.